The rows below give T cell receptor beta chains drawn from one sample of a study of T cells in narcolepsy. Some clones are missing from TCRdb's copy, which holds only in-frame ones; the method was immunoSEQ multiplex PCR. Of about 32,000 clones listed, 79% are singletons. Sequences were obtained from memory (CD45RA-) CD4+ T cells from blood. Source of these receptors: a human donor in good health. CDR3s include the opening cysteine and the closing phenylalanine or tryptophan. D genes are given only for firm matches. Size is stated for part of the rows, as once, few or many counts, or as a class when the clone is expanded.

>-|TRBJ2-7|TRBV20-1|-
CSAISGYEQYF
TGCAGTGCTATTAGCGGTTACGAGCAGTACTTC
>-|TRBJ2-1|TRBV6-5|-
CASRHDHGAEQFF
TGTGCCAGCAGGCACGACCACGGGGCTGAGCAGTTCTTC
>TRBD2|TRBJ2-7|TRBV19|-
CASSIRRSREGLYEQYF
TGTGCCAGTAGTATCCGAAGGTCCCGGGAGGGCCTATACGAGCAGTACTTC
>TRBD2|TRBJ2-7|TRBV6-4|-
CASSDQAGAYEQYF
TGTGCCAGCAGTGACCAGGCGGGGGCCTACGAGCAGTACTTC
>-|TRBJ2-4|TRBV2|-
CASTVSSMAKNIQYF
TGTGCCAGCACCGTAAGCTCGATGGCCAAAAACATTCAGTACTTC
>TRBD1|TRBJ1-2|TRBV5-1|-
CASSPRTGNTVNYGYTF
TGCGCCAGCAGCCCGCGGACAGGAAACACCGTTAACTATGGCTACACCTTC
>-|TRBJ2-7|TRBV6-1|-
CASWGSYEQYF
TGTGCCAGCTGGGGCTCCTACGAGCAGTACTTC
>-|TRBJ2-7|TRBV11-3|once
CASSEGGVVYEQYF
TGTGCCAGCAGCGAAGGGGGAGTAGTGTACGAGCAGTACTTC
>-|TRBJ2-1|TRBV4-1|-
CAGLQGNEQFF
TGCGCCGGCCTCCAGGGGAATGAGCAGTTCTTC
>TRBD1|TRBJ2-1|TRBV5-1|-
CASSRGQRIYNEQFF
TGCGCCAGCAGCCGGGGACAGAGAATCTACAATGAGCAGTTCTTC
>-|TRBJ2-3|TRBV5-4|-
CASSSRGGTDTQYF
TGTGCCAGCAGTTCAAGGGGAGGCACAGATACGCAGTATTTT
>-|TRBJ1-1|TRBV7-9|-
CASSWNRGFEAFF
TGTGCCAGCAGCTGGAACCGGGGGTTTGAAGCTTTCTTT
>-|TRBJ1-4|TRBV7-9|-
CASVTETPGEKLFF
TGTGCCAGCGTGACCGAGACCCCGGGGGAAAAACTGTTTTTT
>-|TRBJ2-7|TRBV2|-
CASKAGSENEQYF
TGTGCCAGCAAAGCCGGGTCTGAAAACGAGCAGTACTTC
>-|TRBJ1-4|TRBV4-2|-
CASSQDQPGGSFVEKLFF
TGTGCCAGCAGCCAAGACCAGCCGGGTGGCAGTTTTGTCGAAAAACTGTTTTTT
>-|TRBJ2-5|TRBV19|once
CASRGWQSGRETQYF
TGTGCCTCACGGGGTTGGCAATCGGGGCGGGAGACCCAGTACTTC
>TRBD2|TRBJ2-5|TRBV11-2|-
CASSLGPSGGQETQYF
TGTGCCAGCAGCTTAGGCCCTAGCGGAGGCCAAGAGACCCAGTACTTC
>-|TRBJ2-7|TRBV19|-
CASTTRGGYGEQYF
TGTGCCAGTACCACCAGGGGGGGGTATGGCGAGCAGTACTTC
>TRBD1|TRBJ1-1|TRBV11-2|-
CASRKTGGSNTEAFF
TGTGCCAGCAGGAAAACAGGGGGATCGAACACTGAAGCTTTCTTT
>-|TRBJ1-2|TRBV5-5|-
CASSLGSHGYTF
TGTGCCAGCAGCTTGGGAAGCCATGGCTACACCTTC
>TRBD1|TRBJ2-7|TRBV7-2|-
CASSFQAVQGYNEQYF
TGTGCCAGCAGCTTCCAAGCCGTACAGGGGTACAACGAGCAGTACTTC
>-|TRBJ2-1|TRBV5-1|few
CASRTLEADNEQFF
TGCGCCAGCAGAACTCTAGAAGCGGACAATGAGCAGTTCTTC
>TRBD2|TRBJ2-1|TRBV19|-
CASSIRGRLAGGPYNEQFF
TGTGCCAGTAGTATACGCGGAAGACTAGCGGGAGGACCCTACAATGAGCAGTTCTTC
>-|TRBJ2-1|TRBV14|-
CASSQDRWQTQTFF
TGTGCCAGCAGCCAAGATCGGTGGCAGACACAAACGTTCTTC
>-|TRBJ2-1|TRBV6-5|-
CASSSNNEQFF
TGTGCCAGCAGTTCCAACAATGAGCAGTTCTTC
>-|TRBJ2-7|TRBV7-3|-
CASSLEGSTPREQYF
TGTGCCAGCAGCTTAGAAGGGTCCACGCCTCGCGAGCAGTACTTC
>-|TRBJ1-4|TRBV30|-
CAWSAGWYEKLFF
TGTGCCTGGAGTGCTGGGTGGTATGAAAAACTGTTTTTT
>TRBD2|TRBJ2-1|TRBV2|medium-sized
CASSEARFRGRANEQFF
TGTGCCAGCAGTGAAGCGCGATTTCGAGGGAGGGCGAATGAGCAGTTCTTC
>-|TRBJ2-7|TRBV5-1|-
CASSLSPGTDEQYF
TGCGCCAGCAGCTTGTCCCCAGGGACTGACGAGCAGTACTTC
>-|TRBJ2-2|TRBV13|-
CASRRVTNTGELFF
TGTGCCAGCAGGCGGGTAACGAACACCGGGGAGCTGTTTTTT
>-|TRBJ1-4|TRBV6-1|-
CASSEAGGALSF
TGTGCCAGCAGTGAAGCGGGGGGGGCTCTCTCTTTT
>-|TRBJ1-5|TRBV28|-
CASRPGQSSNQPQHF
TGTGCCAGCAGGCCGGGACAAAGTAGCAATCAGCCCCAGCATTTT
>-|TRBJ2-7|TRBV19|-
CASSTPARREQYF
TGTGCCAGTAGTACCCCGGCCCGGCGCGAGCAGTACTTC
>TRBD1|TRBJ2-1|TRBV5-6|-
CASSVLQGSYEQFF
TGTGCCAGCAGCGTATTACAGGGGTCATATGAGCAGTTCTTC
>-|TRBJ1-4|TRBV25-1|-
CASSVGGATNEKLFF
TGTGCCAGCAGTGTAGGGGGTGCAACTAATGAAAAACTGTTTTTT